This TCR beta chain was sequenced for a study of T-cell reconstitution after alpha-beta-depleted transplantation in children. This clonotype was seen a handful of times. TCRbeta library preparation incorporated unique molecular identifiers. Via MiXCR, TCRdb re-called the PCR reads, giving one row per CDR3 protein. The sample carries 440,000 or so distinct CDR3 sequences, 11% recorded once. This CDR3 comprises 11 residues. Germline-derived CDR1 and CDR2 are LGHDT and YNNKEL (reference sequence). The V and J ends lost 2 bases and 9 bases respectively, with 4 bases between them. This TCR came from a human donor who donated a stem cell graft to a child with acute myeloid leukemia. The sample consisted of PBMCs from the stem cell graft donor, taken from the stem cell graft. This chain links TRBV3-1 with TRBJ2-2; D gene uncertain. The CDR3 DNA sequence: TGTGCCAGCAGCCAATTAAGGGAGCTGTTTTTT. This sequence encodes CASSQLRELFF. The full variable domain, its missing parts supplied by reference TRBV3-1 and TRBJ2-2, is DTAVSQTPKYLVTQMGNDKSIKCEQNLGHDTMYWYKQDSKKFLKIMFSYNNKELIINETVPNRFSPKSPDKAHLNLHINSLELGDSAVYFCASSQLRELFFGEGSRLTVL.